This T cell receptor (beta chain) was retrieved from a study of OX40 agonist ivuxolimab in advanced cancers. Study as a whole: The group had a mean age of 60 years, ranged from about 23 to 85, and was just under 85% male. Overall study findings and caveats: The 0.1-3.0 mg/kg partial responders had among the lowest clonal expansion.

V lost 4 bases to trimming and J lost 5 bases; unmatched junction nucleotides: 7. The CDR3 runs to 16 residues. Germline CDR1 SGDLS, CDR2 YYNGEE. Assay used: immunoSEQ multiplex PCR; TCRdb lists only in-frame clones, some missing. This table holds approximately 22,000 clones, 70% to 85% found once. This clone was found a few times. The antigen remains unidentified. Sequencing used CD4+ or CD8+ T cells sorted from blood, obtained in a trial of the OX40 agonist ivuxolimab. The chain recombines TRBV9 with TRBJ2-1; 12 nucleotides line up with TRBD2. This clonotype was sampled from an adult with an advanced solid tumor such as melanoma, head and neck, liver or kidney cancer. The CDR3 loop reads CASSRLLAGGNNEQFF. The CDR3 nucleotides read TGTGCCAGCAGCAGATTACTAGCGGGAGGAAACAATGAGCAGTTCTTC.